Presented here are 13 T cell receptor beta chains from one specimen sequenced in a study of cytomegalovirus exposure and HLA in healthy donors. Primers for the PCR totalled 60 Vbeta and 13 Jbeta. TCRdb's table, derived via immunoSEQ multiplex PCR, lists solely in-frame clones and lacks some. The data hold about 130,000 clones, with 78% observed a single time. The source material was PBMCs. All receptors derive from a man under 40 in good health and CMV-seropositive.

In its sample, this clone was seen a few times. CDR3 nucleotide sequence: TGTGCCAGCAGGTCGACAGGGGACTATGGCTACACCTTC. Translation: CASRSTGDYGYTF. The chain links TRBV6-5 to TRBJ1-2; TRBD1 matches 8 bases. CDR3 length: 13 residues. Germline trimming cut 6 bases from V and 3 bases from J; bases unmatched to any gene: 3. In germline, CDR1 is MNHEY, CDR2 SVGAGI.

The chain links TRBV5-6 to TRBJ2-3; 7 nucleotides align to TRBD2. This CDR3 contains 18 residues. CDR1 and CDR2 from the germline V gene are SGHDT and YYEEEE. The V segment lost 4 bases and the J segment 4 bases; nucleotides outside the gene matches: 18. CDR3 in DNA: TGTGCCAGCAGCCGGCTTGCGTCGTCTAGCGGACCTTCAGATACGCAGTATTTT. Its translation is CASSRLASSSGPSDTQYF.

The V and J genes are TRBV9 and TRBJ2-7; weak D call: TRBD1 (6 bases). This CDR3 has 12 residues. Trimming removed 3 bases at V and 3 bases at J, with 7 bases between. The germline V gene has CDR1 SGDLS and CDR2 YYNGEE. The CDR3 nucleotides read TGTGCCAGCAGCGCGGACAGCTACGAGCAGTACTTC. Protein: CASSADSYEQYF. The full variable domain, its missing parts supplied by reference TRBV9 and TRBJ2-7, is DSGVTQTPKHLITATGQRVTLRCSPRSGDLSVYWYQQSLDQGLQFLIQYYNGEERAKGNILERFSAQQFPDLHSELNLSSLELGDSALYFCASSADSYEQYFGPGTRLTVT.

The gene calls are TRBV30 and TRBJ2-1; D is unresolved. This CDR3 region has 11 residues. CDR1 and CDR2 from the germline V gene are GTSNPN and SVGIG (reference sequence). V dropped 5 bases and J dropped 5 bases, with 7 bases sitting between them. CDR3 protein: CAWGRNNEQFF. The DNA for the CDR3 is TGTGCCTGGGGCCGCAACAATGAGCAGTTCTTC.

The chain couples TRBV5-1 to TRBJ1-5, with D possibly TRBD1 on 5 matching bases. Trimming pared 0 bases from V and 3 bases from J, leaving 16 bases between. Germline lookup yields CDR1 SGHRS and CDR2 YFSETQ. This CDR3 contains 17 residues. The CDR3, as DNA: TGCGCCAGCAGCTTGGACGCCACCGACAGAAACAATCAGCCCCAGCATTTT. It is translated as CASSLDATDRNNQPQHF.

This clone has a single count. This chain joins TRBV4-2 and TRBJ2-2; 7 bases align to TRBD1. CDR3 length: 15 amino acids. The V gene end was trimmed by 4 bases and the J gene end by 7 bases; junction bases not matched to a gene: 9. The V gene's germline CDR1 is LGHNA and CDR2 YNFKEQ. The CDR3 spells CASSPDRVMGGELFF. CDR3 nucleotides: TGTGCCAGCAGCCCAGACAGGGTAATGGGCGGGGAGCTGTTTTTT.

This clone was found once. This rearrangement joins TRBV19 to TRBJ1-4, with D tentatively TRBD1 (6 bases). This CDR3 has 21 amino acids. Germline V gives CDR1 LNHDA, CDR2 SQIVND (reference sequence). The V and J ends lost 3 bases and 0 bases respectively, with 26 bases between them. CDR3 DNA sequence: TGTGCCAGTAGTATTGGAGACGGGACAACCATAAAGGCGGCAACTAATGAAAAACTGTTTTTT. Its translation: CASSIGDGTTIKAATNEKLFF.

CDR3 amino acids: CASGTGYGTEAFF. The CDR3 DNA follows: TGTGCCAGCGGTACAGGGTACGGCACTGAAGCTTTCTTT. The chain has TRBV7-3 and TRBJ1-1, with a tentative D call TRBD1 (6 bases). Per the germline V gene, CDR1 is SGHTA and CDR2 is FQGTGA. This CDR3 region has 13 residues. The ends were cut back, 8 bases at V and 4 bases at J, with 14 bases in the middle.

This chain uses TRBV19 with TRBJ2-1, with 12 bases that match TRBD2. CDR3 length equals 19 residues. The V segment lost 3 bases and the J segment 1 base; nucleotides outside the gene matches: 10. CDR1 is LNHDA and CDR2 is SQIVND in the germline V gene (reference sequence). CDR3 sequence: CASSIRASGRAESYNEQFF. The CDR3 DNA is TGTGCCAGTAGTATTAGGGCTAGCGGGAGGGCCGAGTCCTACAATGAGCAGTTCTTC. The whole variable domain, remainder taken from reference TRBV19 and TRBJ2-1, is DGGITQSPKYLFRKEGQNVTLSCEQNLNHDAMYWYRQDPGQGLRLIYYSQIVNDFQKGDIAEGYSVSREKKESFPLTVTSAQKNPTAFYLCASSIRASGRAESYNEQFFGPGTRLTVL.

The chain has TRBV15 and TRBJ1-1; D uncertain. Looked up from germline, CDR1 is LNHNV and CDR2 is YYDKDF (reference sequence). CDR3 length equals 14 residues. The ends were cut back, 5 bases at V and 6 bases at J, with 16 bases in the middle. The CDR3 here is CATSLWRRSSEAFF. CDR3 nucleotides: TGTGCCACCAGCCTCTGGCGGCGGAGCTCTGAAGCTTTCTTT.

The rearrangement links TRBV9 to TRBJ2-3, with 12 bases identical to TRBD2. V trimming: 4 bases; J trimming: 5 bases; junction bases outside the gene matches: 2. The CDR3 has 14 residues. Per germline, CDR1 SGDLS and CDR2 YYNGEE. The CDR3 reads CASSSGLAGDTQYF. CDR3 nucleotides: TGTGCCAGCAGCTCGGGACTAGCGGGAGATACGCAGTATTTT.

The V call is TRBV19, the J call TRBJ1-5, with D possibly being TRBD1 (5 bases). The V end lost 5 bases, the J end lost 0 bases, and 8 bases lay between the germline ends. The CDR3 is 14 amino acids. Germline V gene sequence: CDR1 LNHDA, CDR2 SQIVND (reference sequence). The CDR3 here is CASSPGHSNQPQHF. CDR3 in DNA: TGTGCCAGTAGTCCAGGGCATAGCAATCAGCCCCAGCATTTT.

The CDR3 spells CASKYRGPNTEAFF. The DNA for the CDR3 is TGTGCCAGCAAATACAGGGGACCGAACACTGAAGCTTTCTTT. V gene TRBV6-5 combines with J gene TRBJ1-1; 7 positions match TRBD1. Germline V gives CDR1 MNHEY, CDR2 SVGAGI. The junction had 6 bases not matched to a gene; V was cut back by 7 bases and J by 1 base. This CDR3 is 14 amino acids long.